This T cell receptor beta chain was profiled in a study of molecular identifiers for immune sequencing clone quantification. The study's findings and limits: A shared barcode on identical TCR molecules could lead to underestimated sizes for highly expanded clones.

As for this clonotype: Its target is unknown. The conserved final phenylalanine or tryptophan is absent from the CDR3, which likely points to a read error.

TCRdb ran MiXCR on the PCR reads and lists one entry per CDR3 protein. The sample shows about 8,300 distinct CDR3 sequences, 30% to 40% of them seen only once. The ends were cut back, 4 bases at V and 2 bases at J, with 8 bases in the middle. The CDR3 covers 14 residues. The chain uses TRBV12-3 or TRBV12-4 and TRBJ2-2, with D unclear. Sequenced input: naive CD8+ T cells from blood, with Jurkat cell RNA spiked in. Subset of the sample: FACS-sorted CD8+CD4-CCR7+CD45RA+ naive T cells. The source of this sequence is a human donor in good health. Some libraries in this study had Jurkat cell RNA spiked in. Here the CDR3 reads CASSSSLNTGELFS. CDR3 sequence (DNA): TGTGCCAGCAGTTCTTCCCTAAACACCGGGGAGCTGTTTTCT.